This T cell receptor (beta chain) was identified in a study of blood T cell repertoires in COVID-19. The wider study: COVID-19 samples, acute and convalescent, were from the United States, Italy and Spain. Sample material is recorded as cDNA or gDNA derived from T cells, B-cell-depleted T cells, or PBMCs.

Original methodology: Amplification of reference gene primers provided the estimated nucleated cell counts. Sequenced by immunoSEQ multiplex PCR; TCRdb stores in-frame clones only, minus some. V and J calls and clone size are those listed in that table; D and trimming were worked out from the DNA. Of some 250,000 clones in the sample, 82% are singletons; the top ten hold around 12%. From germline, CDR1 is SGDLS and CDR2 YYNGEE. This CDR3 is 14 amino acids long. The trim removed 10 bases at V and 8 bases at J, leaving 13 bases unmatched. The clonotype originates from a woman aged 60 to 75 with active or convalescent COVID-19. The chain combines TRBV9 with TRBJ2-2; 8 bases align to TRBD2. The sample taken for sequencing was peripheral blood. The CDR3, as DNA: TGTGCCCGCGGGCGGGGGGCACCCGCGGGGGAGCTGTTTTTT. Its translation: CARGRGAPAGELFF.